The rows below give T cell receptor beta chains drawn from one sample of a study of Tregs in tolerant kidney transplant recipients. The antigens for these receptors are not known. The assay was immunoSEQ multiplex PCR, and TCRdb's table has in-frame clones only and misses some. The data hold around 30,000 clones, with roughly four fifths observed a single time. The sample taken for sequencing was Tregs from blood cultured with allogeneic cells. These receptors were collected from a human donor in good health. CDR3s include the opening cysteine and the closing phenylalanine or tryptophan. A D gene is named only where the DNA matches it firmly. Part of the rows lack a size; the others show once, few, many or a class for expanded clones.

d_gene,j_gene,v_gene,abundance,CDR3nt,CDR3aa
.,TRBJ2-3,TRBV6-1,.,TGTGCCAGCAGTCGTACGCAGTATTTT,CASSRTQYF
.,TRBJ2-7,TRBV5-5,.,TGTGCCAGCAGCTTGCATGCCGAGCAGTACTTC,CASSLHAEQYF
.,TRBJ1-3,TRBV5-5,.,TGTGCCAGCAGCTTGGACCCGGGCGTCTCTGGAAACACCATATATTTT,CASSLDPGVSGNTIYF
TRBD2,TRBJ2-5,TRBV29-1,once,TGCAGCGTTGGCTTTTGGGGGAGGGGAGAAGAGACCCAGTACTTC,CSVGFWGRGEETQYF
TRBD2,TRBJ2-1,TRBV7-9,.,TGTGCCAGCAGCTTACCCCGCGATGCGGGGGGGCCTCTTGAGCAGTTCTTC,CASSLPRDAGGPLEQFF
.,TRBJ2-7,TRBV7-3,.,TGTGCCAGCAGCCTCCGCCCCGGGCAGTACTTC,CASSLRPGQYF
TRBD2,TRBJ2-3,TRBV7-2,.,TGTGCCAGCAGCGCCGGACTAGCGGGTACAGATACGCAGTATTTT,CASSAGLAGTDTQYF
.,TRBJ1-1,TRBV7-8,few,TGTGCCAGCAGCTTAGTGAGCGGCGCTGAAGCTTTCTTT,CASSLVSGAEAFF
TRBD1,TRBJ1-4,TRBV30,.,TGTGCCTGGAGACCTACCGGGACAGGGGACGGAAAACTGTTTTTT,CAWRPTGTGDGKLFF
.,TRBJ1-1,TRBV6-5,once,TGTGCCAGCAGTTCCAACACTGAAGCTTTCTTT,CASSSNTEAFF
.,TRBJ2-1,TRBV7-8,.,TGTGCCAGCAGCTACGCCTCAGTAATCGGGGGAGGGGGATCGAATGAGCAGTTCTTC,CASSYASVIGGGGSNEQFF
.,TRBJ2-3,TRBV7-9,.,TGTGCCAGTCCCGAGGGAGATACGCAGTATTTT,CASPEGDTQYF
TRBD2,TRBJ2-5,TRBV27,.,TGTGCCAGCAGTGTCACCAGGACTAGCGGACAAGAGACCCAGTACTTC,CASSVTRTSGQETQYF
.,TRBJ2-1,TRBV19,.,TGTGCCAGTAGTATAGTTCAGGGAAGCTACAATGAGCAGTTCTTC,CASSIVQGSYNEQFF
TRBD2,TRBJ2-7,TRBV5-6,.,TGTGCCAGCAGCTTCGGGGGGGAGAAGCAGTACTTC,CASSFGGEKQYF
.,TRBJ2-7,TRBV6-1,.,TGTGCCAGCAGGGGGACTTCTGCCTTGGTGCAGTACTTC,CASRGTSALVQYF
TRBD2,TRBJ2-1,TRBV5-1,.,TGCGCCAGCAGCTTGCCTAGCGGTCTCGACAATGAGCAGTTCTTC,CASSLPSGLDNEQFF
.,TRBJ2-5,TRBV7-3,.,TGTGCCAGCAGCTTAGTAGGGCGGGGAGAGACCCAGTACTTC,CASSLVGRGETQYF
TRBD1,TRBJ1-1,TRBV19,.,TGTGCCAGTAGTATAGGGACAGGGGTGAACACTGAAGCTTTCTTT,CASSIGTGVNTEAFF
.,TRBJ2-7,TRBV11-2,once,TGTGCCAGCAGCTTCGGACCCTACGAGCAGTACTTC,CASSFGPYEQYF
TRBD1,TRBJ1-1,TRBV5-1,.,TGCGCCAACAGCCCTGACAGGGGAGACACTGAAGCTTTCTTT,CANSPDRGDTEAFF
.,TRBJ1-3,TRBV6-5,.,TGTGCCAGCAGTCTAGTCTCTGGAAACACCATATATTTT,CASSLVSGNTIYF
TRBD2,TRBJ2-1,TRBV2,.,TGTGCCAGCAGGGTCGCGGGGGGCAATGAGCAGTTCTTC,CASRVAGGNEQFF
.,TRBJ2-1,TRBV29-1,few,TGCAGCGCCGGGAGACAGGGAGGTTTGGGCAATGAGCAGTTCTTC,CSAGRQGGLGNEQFF
.,TRBJ2-7,TRBV5-4,once,TGTGCCAGCAGCTTTGGCGCCTACGAGCAGTACTTC,CASSFGAYEQYF
.,TRBJ2-3,TRBV6-5,.,TGTGCCAGCAGTTACTCGATAGGGGGAATCGGTACGCAGTATTTT,CASSYSIGGIGTQYF
.,TRBJ2-1,TRBV5-4,.,TGTGCCAGCAGCGCGGGGTCACCTTGGGGCAATGAGCAGTTCTTC,CASSAGSPWGNEQFF
.,TRBJ2-3,TRBV10-3,.,TGTGCCATAGGACCACGCACAGATACGCAGTATTTT,CAIGPRTDTQYF
.,TRBJ1-2,TRBV28,.,TGTGCCAGCAGTTCGCGACCAGGGGTTGGCTACACCTTC,CASSSRPGVGYTF
.,TRBJ1-4,TRBV6-5,.,TGTGCCAGCAGTTACGCCGGACAGCCATGGGAAAAACTGTTTTTT,CASSYAGQPWEKLFF
TRBD1,TRBJ2-5,TRBV23-1,few,TGCGCCAGCAGTCACGCAAGGACAGGGGGGGGTTCGTATGAGGAGACCCAGTACTTC,CASSHARTGGGSYEETQYF
.,TRBJ1-2,TRBV10-1,.,TGCGCCAGCACTCCGGGCTATGGCTACACCTTC,CASTPGYGYTF
TRBD1,TRBJ1-5,TRBV5-1,.,TGCGCCAGCAGCCCTACAGGGGGGGTAAGCAATCAGCCCCAGCATTTT,CASSPTGGVSNQPQHF
.,TRBJ2-3,TRBV6-5,.,TGTGCCAGCAGTTACTTCGATACGCAGTATTTT,CASSYFDTQYF
.,TRBJ2-7,TRBV7-8,.,TGTGCCAGCAGCTGGTTAGGGGCATACCCTCGCTACGAGCAGTACTTC,CASSWLGAYPRYEQYF
TRBD2,TRBJ2-7,TRBV7-2,.,TGTGCCAGCAGCTTAGAAGCGGGGGGTTCCTACGAGCAGTACTTC,CASSLEAGGSYEQYF
TRBD1,TRBJ1-4,TRBV5-1,.,TGCGCCAGCAGCTCCTGGACAGGGCAGAATGAAAAACTGTTTTTT,CASSSWTGQNEKLFF
.,TRBJ2-7,TRBV6-1,.,TGTGCCAGCAGTTACCTCGTCGAGCAGTACTTC,CASSYLVEQYF
.,TRBJ2-3,TRBV2,.,TGTGCCAGCAGTGAATCGCCCGTGTCTGAATCGCAGTATTTT,CASSESPVSESQYF
.,TRBJ2-3,TRBV21-1,.,TGTGCCAGCAGCAAAATTCGGACGGCAGGGGGCGCTGGGCGGACGCAGTATTTT,CASSKIRTAGGAGRTQYF
.,TRBJ2-2,TRBV10-3,.,TGTGCCATCAGCGCCGGGACACTTAACACCGGGGAGCTGTTTTTT,CAISAGTLNTGELFF
TRBD1,TRBJ1-2,TRBV4-2,.,TGTGCCAGCAGCAGTCGCTCCAACACAGGGGTTGGCTACACCTTC,CASSSRSNTGVGYTF